This paragraph reports one T cell receptor (beta chain). The antigen is unknown. Before the COVID-19 pandemic, during about 2011-2019, CD4+ T cells were taken from unexposed donors. The cells were cultured for over eight days before CD4+ T cells were isolated. The sample comes from a study of CD4 T cells in relation to SARS-CoV-2 and coronaviruses. Study-wide points: Compared with monoreactive clones, crossreactive clones showed significantly weaker SARS-CoV-2 expansion.

The method was immunoSEQ multiplex PCR; TCRdb's version includes in-frame clones alone and lacks a portion of them. The sample lists about 24,000 clones; about 80% were seen once. Specimen: CD4+ T cells from PBMCs, cultured in vitro. The TCR comes from a human donor in good health.

This chain's CDR3 is CASSRTPWGQKSHEQYF. The DNA of the CDR3 is TGTGCCAGCAGCCGTACTCCCTGGGGACAGAAATCCCACGAGCAGTACTTC. The V gene is TRBV5-4, the J gene TRBJ2-7; the match to TRBD1 covers 7 bases. CDR1 is SGHNT, CDR2 YYREEE, per germline (reference sequence). The length of the CDR3 is 17 residues. Trimming at V came to 4 bases and at J to 5 bases, leaving 18 bases not matched to a gene.